The following is a TCR beta chain sequence with its context. Its ends do not fully match the called genes, so a read error is possible. These data originate in a study of CD8 T cells in ankylosing spondylitis. TCRdb used MiXCR to reprocess the 5' RACE reads, holding one entry per CDR3 protein. This sample has 250,000 or so distinct CDR3 sequences, with around a tenth found just once. The CDR3 totals 14 residues. Germline V CDR1 and CDR2: LNHDA, SQIVND (reference sequence). This TCR was recovered from a male donor with ankylosing spondylitis or in good health (not recorded which). J is TRBJ2-3 and V is TRBV19; the D gene could be TRBD1 or TRBD2 (5 bases each). Sequenced sample: blood, either unsorted or a sorted T cell fraction (not recorded which). The CDR3 coding sequence is TGTGCCAGTAACGTGGGGACCAGCACAGATATGCAGTATTTT. Its translation: CASNVGTSTDMQYF.